These 19 T cell receptor beta chains came from one sample sequenced in a study of siplizumab effects on memory and regulatory T cells. Clones were read by immunoSEQ multiplex PCR, and TCRdb kept only the in-frame ones, dropping some. The sample lists roughly 56,000 clones; 90% to 95% were seen once. Material for sequencing was CD8+ T cells sorted from blood. These receptors were obtained from a human donor in good health.

The rearrangement uses TRBV28 and TRBJ2-3, with 13 nucleotides matching TRBD2. This CDR3 contains 15 residues. J was trimmed by 5 bases and V by 4 bases; bases with no gene match: 3. In germline, CDR1 is MDHEN, CDR2 SYDVKM. The CDR3 DNA is TGTGCCAGCAGTTGGACTAGCGGGAGTGAAGATACGCAGTATTTT. This sequence encodes CASSWTSGSEDTQYF.

This clone occurred once. This chain connects TRBV11-2 to TRBJ2-1; 9 bases match TRBD2. The CDR3 consists of 15 residues. V gave up 2 bases and J gave up 4 bases; unmatched junction bases: 3. Germline CDR1 and CDR2: SGHAT and FQNNGV. The CDR3: CASSLRREGYNEQFF. As DNA, the CDR3 is TGTGCCAGCAGCTTAAGGCGGGAGGGTTACAATGAGCAGTTCTTC.

This clone has a single count. This chain uses TRBV6-5 with TRBJ1-4; D remains unclear. The CDR3 sequence is 15 residues long. Germline V lookup: CDR1 MNHEY, CDR2 SVGAGI. Trimming pared 10 bases from V and 0 bases from J, leaving 15 bases between. CDR3: CATRNYVSTNEKLFF. As DNA, the CDR3 is TGTGCCACGCGAAACTACGTCTCAACTAATGAAAAACTGTTTTTT.

In this sample, this clone turned up once. The chain recombines TRBV27 with TRBJ2-1, with D perhaps matching TRBD1 (6 bases). Germline CDR1 and CDR2: MNHEY and SMNVEV (reference sequence). This CDR3 has 13 residues. V lost 6 bases, J lost 8 bases, and 14 bases lay in between. CDR3 loop: CASSPHRVDEQFF. CDR3 nucleotides: TGTGCCAGCAGCCCCCACAGGGTGGATGAGCAGTTCTTC.

The CDR3: CASSHGIDTQYF. CDR3 nucleotides: TGCGCCAGCAGCCACGGGATAGATACGCAGTATTTT. J is TRBJ2-3 and V is TRBV5-1; weak D call: TRBD2 (5 bases). Germline values: CDR1 SGHRS, CDR2 YFSETQ. The CDR3 is 12 residues long. Trimming left V 4 bases short and J 5 bases short, with 8 bases between.

The chain uses TRBV2 and TRBJ1-1; D uncertain. CDR3 length: 11 amino acids. The ends were cut back, 6 bases at V and 7 bases at J, with 9 bases in the middle. Germline CDR1 is SNHLY and CDR2 is FYNNEI. The CDR3 protein is CASRRPLEAFF. The CDR3 DNA is TGTGCCAGCAGACGACCGCTTGAAGCTTTCTTT. Together with reference TRBV2 and TRBJ1-1, the CDR3 gives the full variable domain: EPEVTQTPSHQVTQMGQEVILRCVPISNHLYFYWYRQILGQKVEFLVSFYNNEISEKSEIFDDQFSVERPDGSNFTLKIRSTKLEDSAMYFCASRRPLEAFFGQGTRLTVV.

The chain links TRBV19 to TRBJ2-2; a possible D gene is TRBD1 (6 bases). This CDR3 has 13 amino acids. Trimming left V 6 bases short and J 5 bases short, with 10 bases between. Germline lookup yields CDR1 LNHDA and CDR2 SQIVND (reference sequence). CDR3 protein: CASRQGLTGELFF. In DNA, the CDR3 is TGTGCCAGTAGACAGGGTCTGACCGGGGAGCTGTTTTTT.

The CDR3, as DNA: TGTGCCAGCAGCGCGGGACTAGCGGGAGGGCCAGACGCAGATACGCAGTATTTT. This translates into CASSAGLAGGPDADTQYF. The rearrangement joins TRBV9 to TRBJ2-3; 16 bases fit TRBD2. This CDR3 has 18 amino acids. V trimming: 3 bases; J trimming: 4 bases; junction bases outside the gene matches: 8. The germline CDR1 and CDR2 sequences are SGDLS and YYNGEE.

By proportion, this clone is medium-sized. The chain is built from TRBV7-8 and TRBJ2-7, with D possibly TRBD2 on 6 matching bases. Trimming took 6 bases from V and 5 from J, leaving 17 bases between them. The CDR3 runs to 14 residues. Per the germline V gene, CDR1 is SGHVS and CDR2 is FQNEAQ. CDR3 loop: CASSPLGGVNEQYF. CDR3 in DNA: TGTGCCAGCAGTCCCCTGGGGGGAGTAAACGAGCAGTACTTC.

This clone was seen more than once but under ten times. This sequence joins TRBV7-9 and TRBJ2-7; the D call may be TRBD1 or TRBD2 (5 bases each). Per the germline V gene, CDR1 is SEHNR and CDR2 is FQNEAQ (reference sequence). The CDR3 has 16 amino acids. V was clipped by 5 bases and J by 9 bases, with 26 bases between them. CDR3 DNA: TGTGCCAGCAGCCCAGAAAGGGACGGACCCTCTCGGCGGCAGTACTTC. This encodes CASSPERDGPSRRQYF.

The rearrangement joins TRBV9 to TRBJ2-7; TRBD2 aligns across 10 bases. Germline assignment: CDR1 SGDLS and CDR2 YYNGEE. V shed 3 bases and J 0 bases; nucleotides not matched to a gene: 3. This CDR3 comprises 15 residues. The CDR3 loop is CASSAGLAASYEQYF. The DNA for the CDR3 is TGTGCCAGCAGCGCAGGACTAGCGGCCTCCTACGAGCAGTACTTC. Drawing the rest from reference TRBV9 and TRBJ2-7, the complete variable domain is DSGVTQTPKHLITATGQRVTLRCSPRSGDLSVYWYQQSLDQGLQFLIQYYNGEERAKGNILERFSAQQFPDLHSELNLSSLELGDSALYFCASSAGLAASYEQYFGPGTRLTVT.

The rearrangement joins TRBV7-9 to TRBJ2-1; TRBD1 matches at 11 bases. The germline V gene encodes CDR1 SEHNR and CDR2 FQNEAQ (reference sequence). The trim removed 5 bases at V and 7 bases at J, leaving 7 bases unmatched. The CDR3 covers 15 residues. This CDR3 is CASSIGQGAWNEQFF. The CDR3 DNA reads TGTGCCAGCAGCATCGGACAGGGGGCTTGGAATGAGCAGTTCTTC.

V is TRBV28 and J is TRBJ1-1, with 9 nucleotides matching TRBD1. The CDR3 is 19 residues long. Germline trimming cut 5 bases from V and 3 bases from J; bases unmatched to any gene: 19. Germline CDR1 reads MDHEN; CDR2 reads SYDVKM. This CDR3 reads CASSPISPGQGLSDTEAFF. The DNA for the CDR3 is TGTGCCAGCAGTCCGATATCCCCGGGACAGGGTCTTTCGGACACTGAAGCTTTCTTT.

The V call is TRBV11-2, the J call TRBJ2-1; 8 bases are a match to TRBD2. CDR3 size: 17 residues. CDR1 is SGHAT and CDR2 is FQNNGV in the germline V gene. Trimming removed 1 base from V and 9 bases from J; junction bases left unmatched: 14. CDR3 protein: CASSLGEAGGQWGEQFF. Written as DNA, the CDR3 is TGTGCCAGCAGCTTAGGGGAGGCGGGAGGACAATGGGGTGAGCAGTTCTTC.

The chain carries TRBV7-9 and TRBJ2-1; D unclear. Trimming removed 3 bases at V and 7 bases at J, with 7 bases between. Germline assignment: CDR1 SEHNR and CDR2 FQNEAQ (reference sequence). The CDR3 length is 12 residues. This CDR3 reads CASSFSGNEQFF. The CDR3 DNA is TGTGCCAGCAGCTTCTCAGGTAATGAGCAGTTCTTC.

This sequence joins TRBV14 and TRBJ1-1, with D perhaps matching TRBD1 (6 bases). CDR1 and CDR2 (germline): SGHDN, FVKESK. This CDR3 region has 15 residues. V lost 4 bases, J lost 1 base, and 13 bases lay in between. The CDR3 nucleotides are TGTGCCAGCAGCCTCTGGGCAGGGGCGAACACTGAAGCTTTCTTT. Residues: CASSLWAGANTEAFF.

In nucleotides, the CDR3 is TGTGCCACCAGCAGAGATAGGGGTAACTATGGCTACACCTTC. It specifies CATSRDRGNYGYTF. The chain couples TRBV15 to TRBJ1-2; D is perhaps TRBD1 (5 bases). The CDR3 loop spans 14 amino acids. Germline CDR1 is LNHNV and CDR2 is YYDKDF (reference sequence). Trimming pared 0 bases from V and 1 base from J, leaving 6 bases between.

The genes are TRBV9 and TRBJ2-3; 9 positions agree with TRBD2. Unmatched junction bases numbered 12, after V lost 1 base and J lost 0 bases. This CDR3 comprises 19 residues. Germline V gene sequence: CDR1 SGDLS, CDR2 YYNGEE. The CDR3 DNA sequence: TGTGCCAGCAGCGTAACGGGCGGGAGGGCTAACCTTAGCACAGATACGCAGTATTTT. Translation: CASSVTGGRANLSTDTQYF.

The chain carries TRBV27 and TRBJ2-2; D gene uncertain. The CDR3 has 14 amino acids. V shed 3 bases and J shed 7 bases, with 12 bases lying between them. CDR1 is MNHEY, CDR2 SMNVEV, per germline (reference sequence). The CDR3 sequence is CASSFGELSGELFF. The CDR3 nucleotides are TGTGCCAGCAGTTTTGGGGAATTGAGCGGGGAGCTGTTTTTT.